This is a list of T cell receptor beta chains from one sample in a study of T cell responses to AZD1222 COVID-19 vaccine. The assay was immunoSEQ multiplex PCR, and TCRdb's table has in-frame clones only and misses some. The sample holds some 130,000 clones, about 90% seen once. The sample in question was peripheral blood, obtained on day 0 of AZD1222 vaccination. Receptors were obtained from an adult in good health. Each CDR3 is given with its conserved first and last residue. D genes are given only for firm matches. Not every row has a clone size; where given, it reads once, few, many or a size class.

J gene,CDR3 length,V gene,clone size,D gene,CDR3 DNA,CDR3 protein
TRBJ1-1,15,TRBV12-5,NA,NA,TGTGCTAGTGGTTTGGTTCGGGGACTGCACACTGAAGCTTTCTTT,CASGLVRGLHTEAFF
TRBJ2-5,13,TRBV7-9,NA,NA,TGTGCCAGCAGCTTGAATCTGCAAGAGACCCAGTACTTC,CASSLNLQETQYF
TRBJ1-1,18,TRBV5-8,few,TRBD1,TGTGCCAGCAGCTTGTTGGCCGCAGGGGGCGCGTGGGTCACTGAAGCTTTCTTT,CASSLLAAGGAWVTEAFF
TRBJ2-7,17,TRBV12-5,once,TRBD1,TGTGCTAGTGGTTTGCCCTCCCAGGGGGCGAAGAGGTACGAGCAGTACTTC,CASGLPSQGAKRYEQYF
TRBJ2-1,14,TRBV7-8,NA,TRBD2,TGTGCCAGCAGCTTAGCGGGGACTAGCGGACACCAGTTCTTC,CASSLAGTSGHQFF
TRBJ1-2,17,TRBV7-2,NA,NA,TGTGCCAGCAGCTTAGTTGGCCCACCCATACATCGGGTCGGCTACACCTTC,CASSLVGPPIHRVGYTF
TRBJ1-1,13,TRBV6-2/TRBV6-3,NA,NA,TGTGCCAGCAGTAGGACAGAGAACACTGAAGCTTTCTTT,CASSRTENTEAFF
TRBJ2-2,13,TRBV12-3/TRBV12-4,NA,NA,TGTGCCAGCAGAGTCTCGGAGGCCGGGGAGCTGTTTTTT,CASRVSEAGELFF
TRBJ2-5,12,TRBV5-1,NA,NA,TGCGCCAGCAGCTTGGGAGCCGAGACCCAGTACTTC,CASSLGAETQYF
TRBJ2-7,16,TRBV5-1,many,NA,TGCGCCAGCAGCTTGGAGTCAGAACTCAGCTCCTACGAGCAGTACTTC,CASSLESELSSYEQYF
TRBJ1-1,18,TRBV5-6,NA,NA,TGTGCCAGCAGCTTTGACCGGGGTTGGCGGGTCGGACCCACTGAAGCTTTCTTT,CASSFDRGWRVGPTEAFF
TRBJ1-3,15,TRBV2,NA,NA,TGTGCCAGCAGTGCTATTGGGGGTTCTGGAAACACCATATATTTT,CASSAIGGSGNTIYF
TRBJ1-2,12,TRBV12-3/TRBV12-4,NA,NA,TGTGCCACGTCCTGGGACATTCATGGCTACACCTTC,CATSWDIHGYTF
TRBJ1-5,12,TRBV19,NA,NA,TGTGCCAGTAGCGGGCAGGATCAGCCCCAGCATTTT,CASSGQDQPQHF
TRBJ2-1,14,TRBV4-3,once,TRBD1,TGCGCCAGCAGCCGAGGACAGGGGGCGGTTGAGCAGTTCTTC,CASSRGQGAVEQFF
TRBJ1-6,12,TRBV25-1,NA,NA,TGTGCCAGCAGGGACGGTCGGTCACCCCTCCACTTT,CASRDGRSPLHF
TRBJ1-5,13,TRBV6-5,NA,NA,TGTGCCAGCAGTTACCAGGGTGGTCAGCCCCAGCATTTT,CASSYQGGQPQHF
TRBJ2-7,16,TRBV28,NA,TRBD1,TGTGCCAGCAGTTTGGAAACAGGGGGCCTAGGGAGGGAGCAGTACTTC,CASSLETGGLGREQYF
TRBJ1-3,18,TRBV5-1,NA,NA,TGCGCCAGCAGCTTGGACCGGCTAAGGACAGTCTCTGGAAACACCATATATTTT,CASSLDRLRTVSGNTIYF
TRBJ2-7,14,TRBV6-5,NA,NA,TGTGCCAGCAGGATTACAGTAGCCATGCACGAGCAGTACTTC,CASRITVAMHEQYF
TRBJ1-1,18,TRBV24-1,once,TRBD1,TGTGCCACCAGTGATTTGGTGCCCCACAGGGGGCAGAACACTGAAGCTTTCTTT,CATSDLVPHRGQNTEAFF
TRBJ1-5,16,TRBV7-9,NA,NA,TGTGCCAGCAGCTCATCCCTGGGGCAGCCTGATCAGCCCCAGCATTTT,CASSSSLGQPDQPQHF
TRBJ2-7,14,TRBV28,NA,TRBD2,TGTGCCAGCAGTTTAAAACTAGCGGGAACCGAGCAGTACTTC,CASSLKLAGTEQYF
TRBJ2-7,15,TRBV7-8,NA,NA,TGTGCCAGCAGCCCAGTGACCGCGAGCTCCTACGAGCAGTACTTC,CASSPVTASSYEQYF
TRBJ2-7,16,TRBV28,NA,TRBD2,TGTGCCAGCAGTTTCCGATGGACTAGCGGCCCCTACGAGCAGTACTTC,CASSFRWTSGPYEQYF
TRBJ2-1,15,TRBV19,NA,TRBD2,TGTGCCAGTAGTGGGAGCGGGAGGGCTTACAATGAGCAGTTCTTC,CASSGSGRAYNEQFF
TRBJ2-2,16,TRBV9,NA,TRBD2,TGTGCCAGCGAGCCGGGTAGCGGGGGTCTCACCGGGGAGCTGTTTTTT,CASEPGSGGLTGELFF
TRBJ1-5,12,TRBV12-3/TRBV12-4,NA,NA,TGTGCCAGCAGTTTGAGGGGTCAGCCCCAGCATTTT,CASSLRGQPQHF
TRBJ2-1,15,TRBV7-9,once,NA,TGTGCCAGCAGCTTCCAGCGGACCTCCTACAATGAGCAGTTCTTC,CASSFQRTSYNEQFF
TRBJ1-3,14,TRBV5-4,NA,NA,TGTGCCAGCAGCTTGGGCCCAAACGGGAACACCATATATTTT,CASSLGPNGNTIYF
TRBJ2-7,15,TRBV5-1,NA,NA,TGCGCCAGCAGCTTGGTGCAGGGGACGTTTTACGAGCAGTACTTC,CASSLVQGTFYEQYF
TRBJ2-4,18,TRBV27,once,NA,TGTGCCTGCCTCAAGAACTTAGGGGGGACACTTCCAAAACATGCTCAGTACTTC,CACLKNLGGTLPKHAQYF
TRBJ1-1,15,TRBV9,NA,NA,TGTGCCAGCAGCCGAGAACCGGGACAGAACACTGAAGCTTTCTTT,CASSREPGQNTEAFF
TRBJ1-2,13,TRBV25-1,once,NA,TGTGCCAGCAGTGAGGGGTACCCTTATGGCTACACCTTC,CASSEGYPYGYTF
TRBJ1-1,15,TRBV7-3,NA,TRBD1,TGTGCCAGCAGCTCGACAGGGGATGTGAACACTGAAGCTTTCTTT,CASSSTGDVNTEAFF
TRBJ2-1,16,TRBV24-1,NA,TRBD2,TGTGCCACCAGTGACCCGGGAGGGCCCTTTTTGAATGAGCAGTTCTTC,CATSDPGGPFLNEQFF
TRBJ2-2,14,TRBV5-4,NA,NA,TGTGCCAGCAGCACACGGGACCTCTTGGGGGAGCTGTTTTTT,CASSTRDLLGELFF
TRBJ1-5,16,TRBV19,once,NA,TGTGCCAGTAGTATGGGGGAGAATCGTGGCAATCAGCCCCAGCATTTT,CASSMGENRGNQPQHF
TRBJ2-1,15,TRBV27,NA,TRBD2,TGTGCCAGCAGTTTTAGCGGGAGCTTCTACAATGAGCAGTTCTTC,CASSFSGSFYNEQFF
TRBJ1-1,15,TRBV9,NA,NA,TGTGCCAGCAGCGCCGAAAGGGGGGACAACACTGAAGCTTTCTTT,CASSAERGDNTEAFF
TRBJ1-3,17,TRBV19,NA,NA,TGTGCCAGTAGTCCAGGGGACTTCTGGAGCTCTGGAAACACCATATATTTT,CASSPGDFWSSGNTIYF
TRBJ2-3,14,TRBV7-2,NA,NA,TGTGCCAGCAGCTTAAAGGTGGATTACTCGTGGCAGTATTTT,CASSLKVDYSWQYF